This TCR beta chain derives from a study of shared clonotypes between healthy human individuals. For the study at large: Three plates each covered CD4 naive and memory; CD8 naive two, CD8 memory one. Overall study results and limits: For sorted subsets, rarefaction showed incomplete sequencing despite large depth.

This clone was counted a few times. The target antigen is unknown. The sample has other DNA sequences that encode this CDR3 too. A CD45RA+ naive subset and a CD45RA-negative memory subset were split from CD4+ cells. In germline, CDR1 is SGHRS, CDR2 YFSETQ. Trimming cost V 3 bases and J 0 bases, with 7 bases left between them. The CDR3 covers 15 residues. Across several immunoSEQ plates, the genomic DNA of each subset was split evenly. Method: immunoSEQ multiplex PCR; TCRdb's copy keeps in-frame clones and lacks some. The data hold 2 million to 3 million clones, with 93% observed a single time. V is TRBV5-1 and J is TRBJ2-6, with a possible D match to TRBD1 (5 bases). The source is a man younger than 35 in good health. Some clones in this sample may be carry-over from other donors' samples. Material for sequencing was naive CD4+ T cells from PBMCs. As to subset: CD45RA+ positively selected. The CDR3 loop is CASSYDSSGANVLTF. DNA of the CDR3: TGCGCCAGCAGCTATGACAGCTCTGGGGCCAACGTCCTGACTTTC.